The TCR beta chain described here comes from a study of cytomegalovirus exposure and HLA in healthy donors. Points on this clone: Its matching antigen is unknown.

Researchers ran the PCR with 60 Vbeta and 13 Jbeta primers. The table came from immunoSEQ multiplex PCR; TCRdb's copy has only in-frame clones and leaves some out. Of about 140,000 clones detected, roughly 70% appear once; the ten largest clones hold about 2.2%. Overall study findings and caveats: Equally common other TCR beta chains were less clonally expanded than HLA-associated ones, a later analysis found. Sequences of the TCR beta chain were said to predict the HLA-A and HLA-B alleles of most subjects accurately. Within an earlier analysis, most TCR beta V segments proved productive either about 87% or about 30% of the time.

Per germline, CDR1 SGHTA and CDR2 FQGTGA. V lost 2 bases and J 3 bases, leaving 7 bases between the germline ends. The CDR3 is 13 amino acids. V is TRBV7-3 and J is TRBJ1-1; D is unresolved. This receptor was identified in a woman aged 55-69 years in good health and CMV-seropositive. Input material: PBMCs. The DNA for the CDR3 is TGTGCCAGCAGCTTAGCCGGTTACACTGAAGCTTTCTTT. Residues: CASSLAGYTEAFF.